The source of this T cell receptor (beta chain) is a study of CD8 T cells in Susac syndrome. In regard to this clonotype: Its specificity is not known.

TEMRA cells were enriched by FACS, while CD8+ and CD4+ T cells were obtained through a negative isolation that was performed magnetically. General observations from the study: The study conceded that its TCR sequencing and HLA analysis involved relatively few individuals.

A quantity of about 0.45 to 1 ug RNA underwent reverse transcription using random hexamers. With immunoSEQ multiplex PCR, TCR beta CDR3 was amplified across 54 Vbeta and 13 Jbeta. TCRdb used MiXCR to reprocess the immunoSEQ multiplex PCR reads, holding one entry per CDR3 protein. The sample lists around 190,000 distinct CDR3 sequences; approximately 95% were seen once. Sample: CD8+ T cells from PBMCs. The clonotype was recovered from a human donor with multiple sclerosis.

CDR3 in DNA: TGTGCCAGCGGGACAGGGTATAGGCAGCCCCAGCATTTT. Residues: CASGTGYRQPQHF. The gene calls are TRBV12-3 or TRBV12-4 and TRBJ1-5; 9 bases match TRBD1. The CDR3 extends over 13 amino acids. Losses at the gene ends were 8 bases for V and 7 bases for J; bases not matched to a gene: 6.